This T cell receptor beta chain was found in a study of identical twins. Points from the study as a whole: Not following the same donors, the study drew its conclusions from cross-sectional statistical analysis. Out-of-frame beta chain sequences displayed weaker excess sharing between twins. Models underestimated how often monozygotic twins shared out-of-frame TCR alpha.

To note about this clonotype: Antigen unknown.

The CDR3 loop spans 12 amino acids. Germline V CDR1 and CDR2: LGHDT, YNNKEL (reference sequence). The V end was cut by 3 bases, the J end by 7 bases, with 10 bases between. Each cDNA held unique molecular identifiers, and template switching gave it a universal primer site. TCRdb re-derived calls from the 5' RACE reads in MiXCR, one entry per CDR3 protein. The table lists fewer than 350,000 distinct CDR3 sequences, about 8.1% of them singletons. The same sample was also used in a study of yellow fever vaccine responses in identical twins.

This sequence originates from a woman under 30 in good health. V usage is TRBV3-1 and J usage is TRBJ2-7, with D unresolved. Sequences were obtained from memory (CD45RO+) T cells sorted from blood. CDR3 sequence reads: CASSHLWDEQYF. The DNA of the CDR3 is TGTGCCAGCAGCCACTTATGGGATGAGCAGTACTTC.